The rows below give T cell receptor beta chains drawn from one sample of a study of blood T cell repertoires in COVID-19. Measured with immunoSEQ multiplex PCR; TCRdb has only the in-frame clones, and not every one. Of about 350,000 clones detected, approximately 91% appear once; the ten largest clones hold approximately 1%. The specimen sequenced was PBMCs or T cells enriched from blood (not recorded which). All receptors derive from a woman aged 25-40 years who had been exposed to COVID-19. The CDR3 runs from the conserved cysteine through the conserved F or W. Fields, in order: V gene, D gene, J gene, clone size, CDR3 protein, CDR3 DNA. The D gene is left open where the match is weak. Size is omitted from some rows. Given values are once, few, many or a class for expanded clones.

V: TRBV27; D: NA; J: TRBJ2-3; size: NA; CDR3: CASSLGAVTDTQYF; DNA: TGTGCCAGCAGTTTGGGAGCGGTCACAGATACGCAGTATTTT
V: TRBV14; D: NA; J: TRBJ1-1; size: NA; CDR3: CASSQGPDSNTEAFF; DNA: TGTGCCAGCAGCCAAGGCCCGGACAGCAACACTGAAGCTTTCTTT
V: TRBV29-1; D: NA; J: TRBJ1-1; size: once; CDR3: CSVSSWTAPEGEAFF; DNA: TGCAGCGTTTCCTCCTGGACAGCGCCCGAAGGGGAAGCTTTCTTT
V: TRBV7-9; D: NA; J: TRBJ1-2; size: NA; CDR3: CASILPDRVYGYTF; DNA: TGTGCCAGCATACTACCGGACAGAGTCTATGGCTACACCTTC
V: TRBV9; D: TRBD2; J: TRBJ2-1; size: NA; CDR3: CASSPRLAGVLNEQFF; DNA: TGTGCCAGCAGCCCTCGACTAGCGGGAGTTTTGAATGAGCAGTTCTTC
V: TRBV24-1; D: NA; J: TRBJ2-5; size: NA; CDR3: CATSDTQETQYF; DNA: TGTGCCACCAGTGACACTCAAGAGACCCAGTACTTC
V: TRBV9; D: TRBD2; J: TRBJ2-1; size: NA; CDR3: CASSVAGTSVNEQFF; DNA: TGTGCCAGCAGCGTAGCGGGGACTAGTGTCAATGAGCAGTTCTTC
V: TRBV5-1; D: TRBD1; J: TRBJ1-1; size: NA; CDR3: CASSLRSSGGKTEAFF; DNA: TGCGCCAGCAGCTTGCGATCTTCAGGGGGGAAGACTGAAGCTTTCTTT
V: TRBV10-2; D: NA; J: TRBJ2-1; size: NA; CDR3: CASSESEGASYNEQFF; DNA: TGCGCCAGCAGTGAGTCTGAAGGGGCTTCCTACAATGAGCAGTTCTTC
V: TRBV19; D: TRBD1; J: TRBJ1-5; size: NA; CDR3: CASSTVRDRGFQPQHF; DNA: TGTGCCAGTAGTACCGTCCGGGACAGGGGGTTTCAGCCCCAGCATTTT
V: TRBV5-1; D: NA; J: TRBJ1-1; size: few; CDR3: CASNRQDPGTTEAFF; DNA: TGCGCCAGCAACCGACAGGATCCCGGTACCACTGAAGCTTTCTTT
V: TRBV29-1; D: NA; J: TRBJ2-6; size: NA; CDR3: CSVRGQVPSGANVLTF; DNA: TGCAGCGTCCGGGGACAAGTCCCATCTGGGGCCAACGTCCTGACTTTC
V: TRBV4-2; D: NA; J: TRBJ2-7; size: NA; CDR3: CASSQVTQMSSYEQYF; DNA: TGTGCCAGCAGCCAAGTTACACAGATGTCCTCCTACGAGCAGTACTTC
V: TRBV7-9; D: NA; J: TRBJ1-6; size: NA; CDR3: CASRPGTTFSYNSPLHF; DNA: TGTGCCAGCAGGCCTGGGACAACGTTCTCCTATAATTCACCCCTCCACTTT
V: TRBV7-3; D: TRBD1; J: TRBJ2-6; size: NA; CDR3: CASSPGGAGANVLTF; DNA: TGTGCCAGCAGCCCAGGGGGAGCTGGGGCCAACGTCCTGACTTTC
V: TRBV6-1; D: NA; J: TRBJ2-7; size: once; CDR3: CASSERDWSYEQYF; DNA: TGTGCCAGCAGTGAACGGGACTGGTCCTACGAGCAGTACTTC
V: TRBV15; D: NA; J: TRBJ2-7; size: NA; CDR3: CATSRDIHEQYF; DNA: TGTGCCACCAGCAGAGATATCCACGAGCAGTACTTC
V: TRBV30; D: NA; J: TRBJ1-5; size: NA; CDR3: CAWRAGDQPQHF; DNA: TGTGCCTGGAGGGCAGGGGATCAGCCCCAGCATTTT
V: TRBV6-4; D: TRBD2; J: TRBJ2-5; size: once; CDR3: CASSAWPSGRASPNGTQYF; DNA: TGTGCCAGCAGTGCTTGGCCTAGCGGGAGGGCCTCGCCCAATGGGACCCAGTACTTC
V: TRBV10-2; D: NA; J: TRBJ1-1; size: NA; CDR3: CASSEFSGGGNTEAFF; DNA: TGCGCCAGCAGTGAGTTCTCCGGGGGAGGGAACACTGAAGCTTTCTTT
V: TRBV7-6; D: TRBD2; J: TRBJ2-7; size: NA; CDR3: CATPTGGGTYEQYF; DNA: TGTGCCACCCCCACGGGAGGGGGAACCTACGAGCAGTACTTC
V: TRBV3-1/TRBV3-2; D: TRBD2; J: TRBJ2-3; size: NA; CDR3: CASSPLAGGTDTQYF; DNA: TGTGCCAGCAGCCCTTTAGCGGGAGGGACAGATACGCAGTATTTT